The present entry profiles one T cell receptor beta chain with its context. Its antigen remains unknown. This entry is derived from a study of CXCR3-negative and CXCR3-positive naive CD8 T cells. All TRB cDNA libraries came from 5' RACE performed with UMI labels. TCRdb reprocessed the 5' RACE reads, keeping one entry per CDR3 protein, no DNA. In all, the sample yields under 90,000 distinct CDR3 sequences. Identification of naive CD8+ T cells rested on CD45RO-CCR7+CD27+CD95- status. Points from the study as a whole: TRB CDR3 hydrophobicity was greater in CXCR3-positive naive cells than in CXCR3-negative naive cells. TRBV-TRBJ usage matched between naive CXCR3-negative and CXCR3-positive cells but not between memory cells. Comparably high diversity marked both naive subsets, whereas memory CD8+ cells had much lower diversity. Surface CD5 was comparable between naive subsets; TCR strength was inferred from TRB CDR3 properties.

The V gene's germline CDR1 is SGHDN and CDR2 FVKESK. The CDR3 is made up of 15 amino acids. Sequenced input: naive CXCR3+ CD8+ T cells from blood. Subset described: CD45RO-CCR7+CD27+CD95- naive CD8+ T cells expressing CXCR3 (TNR3+). The chain is built from TRBV14 and TRBJ2-1. The TCR sequence derives from a human donor in good health. Some clones in this sample may be carry-over from other donors' samples. The CDR3 reads CASSQYHELDNEQFF.